This T cell receptor (beta chain) is from a study of human T cells and chemical hapten exposure. About the study: On 2 cm by 2 cm of upper inner arm skin, sensitization was performed with 2% DPC. Patch tests containing 0.01% DPC, applied to the upper back, were read at 6 days. Minor volume differences among pooled libraries chiefly drove per-sample TCR yield variation. Study conclusions and caveats: The number of TCRs above 1 in 1000 frequency did not change after DPC sensitization.

TCRdb reprocessed the RACE reads via MiXCR and lists one record per CDR3 protein. The sample has 38,000 or so distinct CDR3 sequences, less than 9% seen once. This clonotype was recorded at least ten times. Its specificity is unknown. This CDR3 has 14 residues. V lost 2 bases to trimming and J lost 0 bases, with 7 bases between them. In germline, CDR1 is MDHEN, CDR2 SYDVKM. The time point was: pre-sensitization, week 0. The treatment is: therapeutic diphenylcyclopropenone sensitization with weekly scalp DPC. V and J are TRBV28 and TRBJ2-5; D unclear. The specimen comprised whole blood, sampled in connection with sensitization to the hapten diphenylcyclopropenone (DPC). The clonotype was recovered from a woman aged 45-59 years with alopecia areata. Some clones in this sample may be carry-over from other donors' samples. CDR3 loop: CASSLAEDQETQYF. CDR3 DNA sequence: TGTGCCAGCAGTTTAGCCGAGGACCAAGAGACCCAGTACTTC.